These 13 T cell receptor beta chains came from one sample sequenced in a study of graft-versus-host responses after intestinal transplantation. Measured with immunoSEQ multiplex PCR; TCRdb has only the in-frame clones, and not every one. The table includes over 85,000 clones, just over 90% detected once. No antigen has been assigned to these receptors. This material consisted of unstimulated CD8+ T cells sorted from spleen or lymph node cells, taken before intestinal transplant. The receptors originated from a human donor who received an intestinal transplant.

This clone was seen just once. The rearrangement joins TRBV2 to TRBJ1-1, with D unresolved. This CDR3 has 15 residues. V was cut by 2 bases and J by 0 bases, with 10 bases left in between. Per germline, CDR1 SNHLY and CDR2 FYNNEI. The CDR3 region is CASSESTGLNTEAFF. CDR3 bases: TGTGCCAGCAGTGAATCGACGGGTTTGAACACTGAAGCTTTCTTT.

V and J are TRBV7-6 and TRBJ2-7, with a possible D match to TRBD2 (6 bases). Germline CDR1 and CDR2: SGHVS and FNYEAQ. This CDR3 region has 17 residues. The V gene lost 4 bases and the J gene lost 6 bases, with 25 bases spanning the gap. CDR3 amino acids: CASSSGPGYGGKGEQYF. In DNA form, the CDR3 reads TGTGCCAGCAGCTCGGGCCCGGGGTACGGCGGGAAGGGCGAGCAGTACTTC.

This chain uses TRBV28 with TRBJ2-3, with TRBD1 as a possible D gene (6 bases). Germline lookup yields CDR1 MDHEN and CDR2 SYDVKM. The ends were cut back, 3 bases at V and 1 base at J, with 8 bases in the middle. CDR3 size: 14 residues. The CDR3 sequence: CASSLGAGTDTQYF. Written as DNA, the CDR3 is TGTGCCAGCAGTTTGGGGGCTGGCACAGATACGCAGTATTTT.

The rearrangement links TRBV6-5 to TRBJ2-3, with D perhaps being TRBD1 or TRBD2 (5 bases each). The germline V gene encodes CDR1 MNHEY and CDR2 SVGAGI. The length of the CDR3 is 14 residues. The ends were cut back, 5 bases at V and 1 base at J, with 10 bases in the middle. The CDR3 here is CASSQRDGTDTQYF. The CDR3 DNA reads as TGTGCCAGCAGTCAGAGGGACGGCACAGATACGCAGTATTTT.

The chain uses TRBV9 and TRBJ1-1; TRBD1 is a possible D gene (5 bases). The CDR3 is made up of 15 amino acids. CDR1 is SGDLS, CDR2 YYNGEE, per germline. Trimming pared 0 bases from V and 7 bases from J, leaving 16 bases between. In nucleotides, the CDR3 is TGTGCCAGCAGCGTAGATGGCGGGATGGGGGTTGAAGCTTTCTTT. As protein: CASSVDGGMGVEAFF. The complete variable domain, with remaining parts taken from reference TRBV9 and TRBJ1-1, reads DSGVTQTPKHLITATGQRVTLRCSPRSGDLSVYWYQQSLDQGLQFLIQYYNGEERAKGNILERFSAQQFPDLHSELNLSSLELGDSALYFCASSVDGGMGVEAFFGQGTRLTVV.

The J gene is TRBJ2-7, the V gene TRBV5-1; D is unclear. The CDR3 is 12 amino acids. V lost 7 bases and J 2 bases, leaving 10 bases between the germline ends. Germline V gives CDR1 SGHRS, CDR2 YFSETQ. CDR3: CASGDTTYEQYF. CDR3 nucleotides: TGCGCCAGCGGTGACACGACCTACGAGCAGTACTTC.

This chain links TRBV5-4 with TRBJ2-1, with unresolved D. The CDR3 contains 15 residues. V lost 0 bases, J lost 7 bases, and 14 bases lay in between. CDR1 and CDR2 from the germline V gene are SGHNT and YYREEE (reference sequence). The CDR3 spells CASSLGHYLGNEQFF. Written as DNA, the CDR3 is TGTGCCAGCAGCTTGGGGCACTACCTAGGGAATGAGCAGTTCTTC. The complete variable domain, with remaining parts taken from reference TRBV5-4 and TRBJ2-1, reads ETGVTQSPTHLIKTRGQQVTLRCSSQSGHNTVSWYQQALGQGPQFIFQYYREEENGRGNFPPRFSGLQFPNYSSELNVNALELDDSALYLCASSLGHYLGNEQFFGPGTRLTVL.

This sequence joins TRBV28 and TRBJ2-1; 14 bases are a match to TRBD2. This CDR3 is 15 amino acids long. From germline, CDR1 is MDHEN and CDR2 SYDVKM. After removal of 6 bases from V and 8 bases from J, the junction contained 6 bases not matched to a gene. The CDR3 loop reads CASSLGLAGVDEQFF. Written as DNA, the CDR3 is TGTGCCAGCAGCTTGGGACTAGCGGGAGTGGATGAGCAGTTCTTC.

The table lists this clone with a count of one. This chain links TRBV7-2 with TRBJ2-1; 9 bases line up with TRBD2. Trimming removed 6 bases from V and 6 bases from J; junction bases left unmatched: 6. The CDR3 length is 14 residues. The germline gives CDR1 SGHTA, CDR2 FQGNSA. Here the CDR3 DNA reads TGTGCCAGCAGTATACTAGCGGGCGGCAATGAGCAGTTCTTC. Encoded protein: CASSILAGGNEQFF.

The chain couples TRBV9 to TRBJ1-1; no clear D gene. Germline CDR1 and CDR2: SGDLS and YYNGEE. The CDR3 loop spans 15 amino acids. V dropped 4 bases and J dropped 4 bases, with 17 bases sitting between them. CDR3 sequence: CASSPQAVGLTEAFF. The CDR3 DNA is TGTGCCAGCAGCCCCCAGGCAGTCGGACTCACTGAAGCTTTCTTT.

The chain joins TRBV27 to TRBJ1-4; weak D call: TRBD1 (6 bases). This CDR3 region has 15 residues. Germline V gene lookup returns CDR1 MNHEY and CDR2 SMNVEV (reference sequence). Trimming removed 3 bases at V and 2 bases at J, with 10 bases between. The CDR3 is CASSLSGQTNEKLFF. The DNA for the CDR3 is TGTGCCAGCAGTTTGTCAGGACAGACTAATGAAAAACTGTTTTTT.

The chain couples TRBV19 to TRBJ2-1; D gene ambiguous. The CDR3 covers 12 residues. Per the germline V gene, CDR1 is LNHDA and CDR2 is SQIVND (reference sequence). Trimming cost V 1 base and J 10 bases, with 8 bases left between them. The CDR3 loop is CASSIAATEQFF. CDR3 nucleotides: TGTGCCAGTAGTATAGCCGCAACAGAGCAGTTCTTC.

V gene TRBV6-5 combines with J gene TRBJ1-5; D gene uncertain. The ends were cut back, 0 bases at V and 4 bases at J, with 10 bases in the middle. CDR1 and CDR2 from the germline V gene are MNHEY and SVGAGI. This CDR3 comprises 15 residues. The CDR3 DNA is TGTGCCAGCAGTTACTCGATGGGAGGGAATCAGCCCCAGCATTTT. This codes for CASSYSMGGNQPQHF.